This T cell receptor beta chain was documented in a study of blood T cells in healthy people across ages. This CDR3 is 15 amino acids long. Between the trimmed V and J ends, which lost 1 base and 2 bases, there was a span of 11 bases. Germline assignment: CDR1 DFQATT and CDR2 SNEGSKA (reference sequence). Extraction yielded at least 6 micrograms of total RNA per sample. This clonotype appeared a few times. The antigen is not known. Broader study findings: Unsorted PBMC input precluded a conclusive naive versus antigen-experienced comparison.

The second PCR ran roughly 6 to 11 cycles with a sample-barcoded 5' primer and J-beta primers. TCRdb passed the 5' RACE reads through MiXCR, listing each CDR3 protein once. This repertoire shows fewer than 900,000 distinct CDR3 sequences, 36% found once; its top ten account for under 15%. The sample was blood. The TCR sequence derives from a man between 18 and 35 years old in good health. V gene TRBV20-1 combines with J gene TRBJ1-4; D might be TRBD1 (5 bases). The CDR3 DNA follows: TGCAGTGCTAGAGGCGGGGGGGACACTAATGAAAAACTGTTTTTT. It encodes CSARGGGDTNEKLFF.